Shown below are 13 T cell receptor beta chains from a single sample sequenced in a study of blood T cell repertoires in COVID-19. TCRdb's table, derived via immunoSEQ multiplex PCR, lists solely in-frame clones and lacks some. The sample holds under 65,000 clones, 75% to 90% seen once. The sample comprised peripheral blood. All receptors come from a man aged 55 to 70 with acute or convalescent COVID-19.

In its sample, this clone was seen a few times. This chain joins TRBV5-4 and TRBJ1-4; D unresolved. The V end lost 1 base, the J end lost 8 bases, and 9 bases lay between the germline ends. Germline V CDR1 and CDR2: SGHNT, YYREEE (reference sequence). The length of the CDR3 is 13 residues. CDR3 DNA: TGTGCCAGCAGCTTGCCTGGAGCCGAAAAACTGTTTTTT. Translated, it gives CASSLPGAEKLFF.

This CDR3 is CASGDNSSLSGNTIYF. The DNA for the CDR3 is TGCGCCAGCGGGGACAACTCCTCGCTCTCTGGAAACACCATATATTTT. The chain couples TRBV5-1 to TRBJ1-3; possible D gene TRBD1, 6 bases. V was clipped by 7 bases and J by 0 bases, with 17 bases between them. Germline CDR1 reads SGHRS; CDR2 reads YFSETQ. The CDR3 consists of 16 residues.

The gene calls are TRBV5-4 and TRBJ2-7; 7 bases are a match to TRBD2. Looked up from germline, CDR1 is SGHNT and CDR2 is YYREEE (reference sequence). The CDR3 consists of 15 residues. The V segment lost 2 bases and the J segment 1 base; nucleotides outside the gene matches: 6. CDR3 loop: CASSLGLAVSYEQYF. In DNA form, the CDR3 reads TGTGCCAGCAGCTTAGGTCTAGCGGTGTCCTACGAGCAGTACTTC.

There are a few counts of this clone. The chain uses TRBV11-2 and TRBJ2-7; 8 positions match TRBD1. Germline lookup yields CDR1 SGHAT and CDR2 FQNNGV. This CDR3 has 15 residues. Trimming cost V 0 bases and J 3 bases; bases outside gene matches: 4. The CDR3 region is CASSLDGGTGYEQYF. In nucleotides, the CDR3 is TGTGCCAGCAGCTTAGATGGTGGGACAGGCTACGAGCAGTACTTC.

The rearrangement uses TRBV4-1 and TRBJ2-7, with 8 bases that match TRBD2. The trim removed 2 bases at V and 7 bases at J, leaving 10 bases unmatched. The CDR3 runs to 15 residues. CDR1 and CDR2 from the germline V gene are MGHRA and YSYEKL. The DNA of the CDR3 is TGCGCCAGCAGCCAACAACCCAGCGGGGGCATAGAGCAGTACTTC. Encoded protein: CASSQQPSGGIEQYF.

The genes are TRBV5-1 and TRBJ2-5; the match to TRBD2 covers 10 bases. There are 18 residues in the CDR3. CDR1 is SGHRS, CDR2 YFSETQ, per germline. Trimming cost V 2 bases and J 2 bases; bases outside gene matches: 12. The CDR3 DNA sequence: TGCGCCAGCAGCTTTAGTTCTAGCGGGAGCAGGGAGCAAGAGACCCAGTACTTC. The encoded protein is CASSFSSSGSREQETQYF. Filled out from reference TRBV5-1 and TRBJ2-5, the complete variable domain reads KAGVTQTPRYLIKTRGQQVTLSCSPISGHRSVSWYQQTPGQGLQFLFEYFSETQRNKGNFPGRFSGRQFSNSRSEMNVSTLELGDSALYLCASSFSSSGSREQETQYFGPGTRLLVL.

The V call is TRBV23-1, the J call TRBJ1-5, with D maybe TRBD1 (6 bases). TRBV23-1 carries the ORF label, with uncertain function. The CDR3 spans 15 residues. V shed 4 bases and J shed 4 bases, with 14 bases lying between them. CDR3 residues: CASSPNREGNQPQHF. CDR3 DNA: TGCGCCAGCAGTCCAAACAGGGAGGGTAATCAGCCCCAGCATTTT.

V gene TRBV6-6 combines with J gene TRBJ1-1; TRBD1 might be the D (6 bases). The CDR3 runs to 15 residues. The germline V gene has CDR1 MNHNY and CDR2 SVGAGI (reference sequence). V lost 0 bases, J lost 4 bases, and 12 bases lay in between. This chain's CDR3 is CASSYSGTPSTEAFF. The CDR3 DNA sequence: TGTGCCAGCAGTTACTCGGGGACACCCAGCACTGAAGCTTTCTTT.

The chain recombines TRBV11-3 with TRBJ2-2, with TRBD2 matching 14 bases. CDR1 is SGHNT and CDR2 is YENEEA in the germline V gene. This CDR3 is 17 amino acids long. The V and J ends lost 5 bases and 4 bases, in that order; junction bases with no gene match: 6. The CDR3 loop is CASSRGLAGGSTGELFF. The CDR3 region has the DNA TGTGCCAGCAGCCGAGGACTAGCGGGAGGATCCACCGGGGAGCTGTTTTTT.

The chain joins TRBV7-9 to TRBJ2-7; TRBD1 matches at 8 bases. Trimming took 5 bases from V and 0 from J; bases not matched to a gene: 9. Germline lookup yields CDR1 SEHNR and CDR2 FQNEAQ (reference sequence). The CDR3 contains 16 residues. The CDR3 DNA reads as TGTGCCAGCAGCAGCGACTACAGGGGGTCCTCCTACGAGCAGTACTTC. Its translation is CASSSDYRGSSYEQYF. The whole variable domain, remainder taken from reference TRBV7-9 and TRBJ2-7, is DTGVSQNPRHKITKRGQNVTFRCDPISEHNRLYWYRQTLGQGPEFLTYFQNEAQLEKSRLLSDRFSAERPKGSFSTLEIQRTEQGDSAMYLCASSSDYRGSSYEQYFGPGTRLTVT.

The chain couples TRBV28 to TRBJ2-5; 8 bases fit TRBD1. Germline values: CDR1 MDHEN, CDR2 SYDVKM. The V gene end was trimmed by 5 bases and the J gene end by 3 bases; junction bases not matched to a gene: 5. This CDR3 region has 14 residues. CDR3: CASSIQQGEETQYF. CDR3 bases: TGTGCCAGCAGTATTCAACAGGGGGAAGAGACCCAGTACTTC. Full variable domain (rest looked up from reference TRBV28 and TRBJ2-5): DVKVTQSSRYLVKRTGEKVFLECVQDMDHENMFWYRQDPGLGLRLIYFSYDVKMKEKGDIPEGYSVSREKKERFSLILESASTNQTSMYLCASSIQQGEETQYFGPGTRLLVL.

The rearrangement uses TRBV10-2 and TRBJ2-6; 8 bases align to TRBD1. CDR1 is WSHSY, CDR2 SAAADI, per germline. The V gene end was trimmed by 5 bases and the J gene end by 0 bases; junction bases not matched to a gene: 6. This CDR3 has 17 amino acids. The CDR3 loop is CASSTGTGGSGANVLTF. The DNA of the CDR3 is TGCGCCAGCAGTACCGGGACAGGAGGCTCTGGGGCCAACGTCCTGACTTTC.

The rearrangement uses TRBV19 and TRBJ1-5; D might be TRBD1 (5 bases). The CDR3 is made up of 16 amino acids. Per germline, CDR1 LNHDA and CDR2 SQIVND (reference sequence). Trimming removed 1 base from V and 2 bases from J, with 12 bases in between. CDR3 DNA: TGTGCCAGTAGTATAGCAAGGGGATTGGGCAATCAGCCCCAGCATTTT. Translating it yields CASSIARGLGNQPQHF.